The 11 T cell receptor beta chains listed next were all sequenced from one sample in a study of T cells in Graves' hyperthyroidism and ophthalmopathy (dated by TCRdb to between 2018 and 2021). Preparation of the library involved multiplex PCR. The reads were generated on an Illumina HiSeq 2000. TCR beta CDR3 regions were amplified from RNA transcripts. The TCR CDR3 was subjected to a first round of RT-PCR using the HTBI primer set and the Qiagen OneStep RT-PCR kit. The public sequencing data were trimmed at Q25 with fastp and processed into clonotypes with MiXCR by TCRdb, which kept only in-frame beta chains. All rows with the same CDR3 protein become a single entry with the most common DNA and genes. This sample holds around 610,000 distinct CDR3 sequences; about 15% were observed only once. Of the sample, roughly 4.3% falls within the top ten clones. Material: blood. The receptor set was obtained from a woman in her 40s with Graves' ophthalmopathy.

This clonotype was detected many times. CDR3 amino acids: CAISDLGGDIQYF. For the CDR3, the DNA is TGTGCCATCAGTGACCTTGGGGGAGACATTCAGTACTTC. The chain recombines TRBV10-3 with TRBJ2-4, with D perhaps matching TRBD1 or TRBD2 (5 bases each). This CDR3 is built from 13 residues. Germline CDR1 ENHRY, CDR2 SYGVKD. The V end lost 3 bases, the J end lost 8 bases, and 11 bases lay between the germline ends.

This clonotype turned up a few times. The chain couples TRBV7-9 to TRBJ1-1, with D hard to call. Trimming cost V 5 bases and J 0 bases, with 10 bases left between them. This CDR3 region has 14 residues. Germline lookup yields CDR1 SEHNR and CDR2 FQNEAQ (reference sequence). The CDR3 region is CASSPLRLNTEAFF. The DNA for the CDR3 is TGTGCCAGCAGCCCCCTCAGGTTGAACACTGAAGCTTTCTTT.

This clonotype came up many times. The rearrangement uses TRBV4-2 and TRBJ1-5, with D possibly matching TRBD1 (6 bases). Between the trimmed V and J ends, which lost 0 bases and 4 bases, there was a span of 19 bases. The CDR3 totals 18 residues. In germline, CDR1 is LGHNA, CDR2 YNFKEQ. CDR3 amino acids: CASSQEVNLGGRNQPQHF. The CDR3 nucleotides read TGTGCCAGCAGCCAAGAGGTGAATTTAGGGGGAAGGAATCAGCCCCAGCATTTT.

The table lists this clonotype with many counts. V and J are TRBV28 and TRBJ2-5; a possible D gene is TRBD2 (5 bases). CDR1 and CDR2 from the germline V gene are MDHEN and SYDVKM. CDR3 length: 14 amino acids. V lost 5 bases and J 5 bases, leaving 15 bases between the germline ends. CDR3 nucleotide sequence: TGTGCCAGCAGTCCGTGGACGGGGTTGGAGACCCAGTACTTC. Translating it yields CASSPWTGLETQYF.

This clonotype has ten or more counts. The CDR3 here is CASSFWEKIYEQYF. As DNA, the CDR3 is TGTGCCAGCAGTTTTTGGGAAAAAATCTACGAGCAGTACTTC. The chain recombines TRBV28 with TRBJ2-7; no firm D call. V was shortened by 3 bases and J by 3 bases, with 12 bases between the two germline ends. Germline V CDR1 and CDR2: MDHEN, SYDVKM. The CDR3 sequence is 14 residues long.

This clonotype came up many times. The chain couples TRBV6-2 or TRBV6-3 to TRBJ1-2; D uncertain. Germline V gene data show CDR1 as MNHEY and CDR2 as SVGEGT. Trimming cost V 1 base and J 6 bases, with 12 bases left between them. The CDR3 totals 14 residues. The CDR3 loop reads CASSYYRDTNGYTF. The CDR3 DNA sequence: TGTGCCAGCAGTTACTACCGGGATACAAATGGCTACACCTTC.

This clonotype was observed many times. J is TRBJ2-7 and V is TRBV12-3 or TRBV12-4; D perhaps matches TRBD2 (6 bases). The CDR3 is made up of 14 amino acids. Trimming pared 1 base from V and 11 bases from J, leaving 18 bases between. The CDR3 reads CASSLVGSSGREYF. Written as DNA, the CDR3 is TGTGCCAGCAGTTTAGTGGGCTCCTCCGGGAGAGAGTACTTC.

This clonotype was counted a few times. The J gene is TRBJ1-5, the V gene TRBV20-1; D remains unclear. From germline, CDR1 is DFQATT and CDR2 SNEGSKA (reference sequence). The V end was cut by 0 bases, the J end by 0 bases, with 9 bases between. This CDR3 has 15 amino acids. The CDR3 region is CSARDFANSNQPQHF. CDR3 bases: TGCAGTGCTAGAGATTTTGCCAATAGCAATCAGCCCCAGCATTTT.

This clonotype was observed at least ten times. This chain joins TRBV30 and TRBJ1-5, with D perhaps matching TRBD1 (5 bases). Germline assignment: CDR1 GTSNPN and CDR2 SVGIG (reference sequence). V was pared by 2 bases and J by 5 bases, with 10 bases between. The CDR3 totals 13 residues. The CDR3 coding sequence is TGTGCCTGGAGTTTACAGGCAGATCAGCCCCAGCATTTT. It specifies CAWSLQADQPQHF.

The V gene is TRBV4-1, the J gene TRBJ1-2; tentatively, D is TRBD1 (5 bases). This CDR3 is built from 15 residues. V gave up 0 bases and J gave up 4 bases, with 12 bases separating them. Germline V CDR1 and CDR2: MGHRA, YSYEKL. CDR3 in DNA: TGCGCCAGCAGCCAAGAATCCAGGGAGGCCTATGGCTACACCTTC. Translation gives CASSQESREAYGYTF.

This clonotype was observed a handful of times. The CDR3 region is CASRRDKGNEKLFF. The CDR3 region has the DNA TGTGCCAGCAGGCGGGACAAGGGTAATGAAAAACTGTTTTTT. The chain employs TRBV7-2 and TRBJ1-4; D possibly corresponds to TRBD1 (6 bases). In germline, CDR1 is SGHTA, CDR2 FQGNSA. Trimming removed 6 bases at V and 4 bases at J, with 12 bases between. CDR3 length equals 14 residues. The full variable domain, in which reference TRBV7-2 and TRBJ1-4 provide the parts outside the CDR3, is GAGVSQSPSNKVTEKGKDVELRCDPISGHTALYWYRQSLGQGLEFLIYFQGNSAPDKSGLPSDRFSAERTGGSVSTLTIQRTQQEDSAVYLCASRRDKGNEKLFFGSGTQLSVL.